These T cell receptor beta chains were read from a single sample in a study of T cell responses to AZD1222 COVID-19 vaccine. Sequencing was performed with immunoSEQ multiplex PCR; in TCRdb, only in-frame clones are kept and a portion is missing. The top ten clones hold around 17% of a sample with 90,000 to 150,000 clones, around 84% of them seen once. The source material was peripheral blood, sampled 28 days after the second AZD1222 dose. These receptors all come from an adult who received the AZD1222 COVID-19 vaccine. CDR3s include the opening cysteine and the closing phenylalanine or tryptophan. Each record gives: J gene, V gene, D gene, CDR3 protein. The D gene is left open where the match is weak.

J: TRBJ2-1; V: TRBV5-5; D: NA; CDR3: CASRILDGNEQFF
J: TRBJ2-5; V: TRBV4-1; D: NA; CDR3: CASSQRRETQYF
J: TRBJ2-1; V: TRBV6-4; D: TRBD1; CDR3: CASSDGTGGNEQFF
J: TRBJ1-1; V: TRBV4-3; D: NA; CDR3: CASSQEGRVTEAFF
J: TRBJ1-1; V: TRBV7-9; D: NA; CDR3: CACHRSKGNTEAFF
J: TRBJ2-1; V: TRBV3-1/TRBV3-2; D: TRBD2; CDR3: CASSQAGGGAYNEQFF
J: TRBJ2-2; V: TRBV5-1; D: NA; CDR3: CASSLQGGGELFF
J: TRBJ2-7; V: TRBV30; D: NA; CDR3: CAWSSPWEQYF
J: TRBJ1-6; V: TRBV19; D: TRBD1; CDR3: CASRGGAASPLHF
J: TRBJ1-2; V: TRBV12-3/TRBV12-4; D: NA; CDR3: CASVDLANYGYTF
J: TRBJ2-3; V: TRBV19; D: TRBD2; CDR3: CASSIRSGSRADTQYF